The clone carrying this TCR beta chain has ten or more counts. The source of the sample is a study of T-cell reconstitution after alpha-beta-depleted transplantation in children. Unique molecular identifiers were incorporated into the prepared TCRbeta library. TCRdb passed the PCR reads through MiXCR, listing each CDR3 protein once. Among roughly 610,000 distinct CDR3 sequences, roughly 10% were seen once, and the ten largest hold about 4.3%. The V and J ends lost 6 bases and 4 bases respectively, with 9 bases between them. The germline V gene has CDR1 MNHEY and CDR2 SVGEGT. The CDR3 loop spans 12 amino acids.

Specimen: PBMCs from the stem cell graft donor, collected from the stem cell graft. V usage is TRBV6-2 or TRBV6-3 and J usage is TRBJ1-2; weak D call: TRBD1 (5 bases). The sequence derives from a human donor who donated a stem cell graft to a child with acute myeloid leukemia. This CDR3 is CASRPDSYGYTF. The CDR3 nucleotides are TGTGCCAGCAGACCTGACAGCTATGGCTACACCTTC.